Following are 11 T cell receptor beta chains from one sample sequenced in a study of blood T cell repertoires in COVID-19. This table comes from immunoSEQ multiplex PCR, and its TCRdb copy is limited to in-frame clones, with some not included. The data contain 250,000 or so clones, roughly 80% of them singletons. Material for sequencing was peripheral blood. All receptors come from a woman in her sixties or seventies with active or convalescent COVID-19.

Only one count was recorded for this clone. The V call is TRBV6-2 or TRBV6-3, the J call TRBJ1-6; a weak D match, TRBD1 (5 bases). The germline gives CDR1 MNHEY, CDR2 SVGEGT. This CDR3 region has 14 residues. Trimming left V 0 bases short and J 7 bases short, with 7 bases between. The CDR3 DNA follows: TGTGCCAGCAGTTACTCCGGGGGAAATTCACCCCTCCACTTT. Translating it yields CASSYSGGNSPLHF.

V and J are TRBV19 and TRBJ1-4; 7 positions agree with TRBD1. V lost 5 bases, J lost 4 bases, and 7 bases stayed unmatched. The CDR3 length is 15 residues. Germline assignment: CDR1 LNHDA and CDR2 SQIVND (reference sequence). The CDR3 coding sequence is TGTGCCAGTAGTTTGCCAGGGGGGCATAATGAAAAACTGTTTTTT. Translating it yields CASSLPGGHNEKLFF.

The chain links TRBV7-2 to TRBJ1-2; D ambiguous. Germline V gene sequence: CDR1 SGHTA, CDR2 FQGNSA. The CDR3 totals 13 residues. V shed 1 base and J shed 3 bases, with 6 bases lying between them. The CDR3, as DNA: TGTGCCAGCAGCTTAGACAGATACTATGGCTACACCTTC. It yields the protein CASSLDRYYGYTF.

The chain links TRBV20-1 to TRBJ1-1; maybe TRBD1 (6 bases). Germline V gives CDR1 DFQATT, CDR2 SNEGSKA (reference sequence). The CDR3 totals 11 residues. CDR3 nucleotides: TGCAGAGGGGGTCAGGGCACTGAAGCTTTCTTT. Translated: CRGGQGTEAFF.

The J gene is TRBJ1-1, the V gene TRBV5-1; D ambiguous. The CDR3 is 16 residues long. The V gene lost 0 bases and the J gene lost 7 bases, with 19 bases spanning the gap. Germline V CDR1 and CDR2: SGHRS, YFSETQ. CDR3 DNA: TGCGCCAGCAGCTTGGATAACTCGAGGCCGGCGGGTGAAGCTTTCTTT. Residues: CASSLDNSRPAGEAFF.

This clone was found once. The chain uses TRBV5-4 and TRBJ2-7; 9 bases align to TRBD2. The CDR3 length is 14 residues. The V segment lost 7 bases and the J segment 5 bases; nucleotides outside the gene matches: 10. Germline V gives CDR1 SGHNT, CDR2 YYREEE (reference sequence). CDR3 in DNA: TGTGCCAGCGCACCGCGGGGGGGTCTCCACGAGCAGTACTTC. Its protein is CASAPRGGLHEQYF.

CDR3 sequence: CAIANISLREYF. The CDR3 DNA sequence: TGTGCCATCGCAAACATCAGCCTCAGGGAGTACTTC. The chain recombines TRBV7-2 with TRBJ2-5, with D perhaps TRBD1 (5 bases). CDR1 and CDR2 from the germline V gene are SGHTA and FQGNSA. This CDR3 has 12 residues. V was cut by 10 bases and J by 12 bases, with 21 bases left in between. Based on the CDR3 plus reference TRBV7-2 and TRBJ2-5, the full variable domain is GAGVSQSPSNKVTEKGKDVELRCDPISGHTALYWYRQSLGQGLEFLIYFQGNSAPDKSGLPSDRFSAERTGGSVSTLTIQRTQQEDSAVYLCAIANISLREYFGPGTRLLVL.

The chain carries TRBV11-3 and TRBJ2-7, with a weak D call TRBD1 (5 bases). The CDR3 sequence is 15 residues long. Trimming pared 2 bases from V and 2 bases from J, leaving 13 bases between. From germline, CDR1 is SGHNT and CDR2 YENEEA. CDR3 residues: CASSLRQGSPYEQYF. Here the CDR3 DNA reads TGTGCCAGCAGCTTACGGCAGGGTTCCCCCTACGAGCAGTACTTC.

This clone has more than one count but fewer than ten. This rearrangement joins TRBV4-2 to TRBJ1-6; D unclear. Per germline, CDR1 LGHNA and CDR2 YNFKEQ. The CDR3 is made up of 13 amino acids. V shed 0 bases and J shed 10 bases, with 7 bases lying between them. The CDR3 loop reads CASSQDRGSPLHF. The DNA for the CDR3 is TGTGCCAGCAGCCAAGATCGAGGGTCACCCCTCCACTTT.

This clone was seen only once. The chain uses TRBV6-5 and TRBJ2-3; D is perhaps TRBD2 (7 bases). CDR1 is MNHEY, CDR2 SVGAGI, per germline. The CDR3 is 14 residues long. V lost 6 bases and J lost 3, with 13 bases in between. CDR3 coding DNA: TGTGCCAGCAGAGGGGGGGCAGGGACAGATACGCAGTATTTT. This encodes CASRGGAGTDTQYF.

The chain has TRBV10-2 and TRBJ2-5, with D possibly matching TRBD2 (7 bases). In germline, CDR1 is WSHSY, CDR2 SAAADI. V lost 6 bases and J lost 5, with 10 bases in between. There are 12 residues in the CDR3. CDR3 amino acids: CASSGGGETQYF. The CDR3 DNA sequence: TGCGCCAGCAGCGGCGGGGGCGAGACCCAGTACTTC.